This entry lists 31 T cell receptor beta chains sequenced from one sample in a study of T cell changes during pregnancy in multiple sclerosis. Clones were read by immunoSEQ multiplex PCR, and TCRdb kept only the in-frame ones, dropping some. The repertoire has roughly 99,000 clones, approximately 90% of them found once; the top ten carry approximately 2.2%. This sample comprised peripheral blood, obtained after pregnancy. These receptors came from a female donor in good health, enrolled as a control in a pregnancy study.

V usage is TRBV6-5 and J usage is TRBJ1-1, with D maybe TRBD1 (6 bases). V lost 2 bases and J 3 bases, leaving 16 bases between the germline ends. From germline, CDR1 is MNHEY and CDR2 SVGAGI. The CDR3 consists of 16 residues. CDR3 loop: CASSYGQNTWDTEAFF. The CDR3 DNA sequence: TGTGCCAGCAGTTACGGACAGAACACTTGGGACACTGAAGCTTTCTTT.

This clone was seen a single time. The gene calls are TRBV6-6 and TRBJ1-4, with D uncertain. Trimming took 2 bases from V and 12 from J, leaving 10 bases between them. The CDR3 sequence is 12 residues long. Germline loops: CDR1 MNHNY, CDR2 SVGAGI (reference sequence). The CDR3 DNA is TGTGCCAGCAGTTACGACGGGGTAGAACTGTTTTTT. Its translation is CASSYDGVELFF.

The chain links TRBV19 to TRBJ1-2, with a possible D match to TRBD1 (6 bases). Between the trimmed V and J ends, which lost 1 base and 0 bases, there was a span of 15 bases. Germline V lookup: CDR1 LNHDA, CDR2 SQIVND (reference sequence). CDR3 length: 17 residues. The CDR3 loop is CASSIGLQGTTNYGYTF. CDR3 nucleotides: TGTGCCAGTAGTATAGGACTCCAGGGGACAACTAACTATGGCTACACCTTC.

The chain links TRBV5-1 to TRBJ2-5, with 7 bases lining up with TRBD2. This CDR3 region has 18 residues. V shed 3 bases, J shed 2 bases, and the junction held 16 bases outside the gene matches. Germline V gene sequence: CDR1 SGHRS, CDR2 YFSETQ. The CDR3 region is CASSYSGTNLGGQETQYF. CDR3 in DNA: TGCGCCAGCAGCTATTCCGGGACTAACTTAGGAGGGCAAGAGACCCAGTACTTC.

The rearrangement uses TRBV19 and TRBJ2-7; TRBD1 is a possible D gene (5 bases). Trimming took 3 bases from V and 6 from J, leaving 21 bases between them. The CDR3 has 16 amino acids. CDR1 is LNHDA, CDR2 SQIVND, per germline (reference sequence). The CDR3 DNA sequence: TGTGCCAGTAGTATGTCCGTGGGGCGCGGTTTGAGCGAGCAGTACTTC. Encoded protein: CASSMSVGRGLSEQYF.

The V call is TRBV2, the J call TRBJ2-1, with 11 bases aligning to TRBD2. Germline CDR1 and CDR2: SNHLY and FYNNEI. This CDR3 comprises 14 residues. After removal of 8 bases from V and 9 bases from J, the junction contained 9 bases not matched to a gene. CDR3 DNA: TGTGCCAGCCAGACTAGCGGGGTCTCGGTTGAGCAGTTCTTC. Translating it yields CASQTSGVSVEQFF.

The rearrangement uses TRBV7-6 and TRBJ2-5; D gene unclear. CDR3 length: 14 residues. Germline-derived CDR1 and CDR2 are SGHVS and FNYEAQ. Deletions cut 5 bases from V and 4 bases from J, with 14 bases between. The CDR3 DNA follows: TGTGCCAGCAGCCCTACAGTTACGGTAGAGACCCAGTACTTC. Encoded protein: CASSPTVTVETQYF.

In the case of this clone: The junction does not match germline at one end; this may be a read error. The gene calls are TRBV6-6 and TRBJ2-1; D perhaps matches TRBD1 (6 bases). CDR1 MNHNY and CDR2 SVGAGI come from the germline V gene (reference sequence). The CDR3 extends over 15 amino acids. CDR3 in amino acids: CASEGTTSLYSEQFF. CDR3 nucleotides: TGTGCAAGCGAGGGGACAACTAGTCTGTACAGTGAGCAGTTCTTC.

The rearrangement joins TRBV27 to TRBJ1-4; TRBD1 aligns across 8 bases. The V gene's germline CDR1 is MNHEY and CDR2 SMNVEV (reference sequence). CDR3 length: 15 amino acids. The trim removed 6 bases at V and 9 bases at J, leaving 12 bases unmatched. As DNA, the CDR3 is TGTGCCAGCAGGTTACAGGGGGACCCGAGCAAAAAACTGTTTTTT. Translation gives CASRLQGDPSKKLFF.

V is TRBV2 and J is TRBJ2-2; D is undetermined. This CDR3 has 13 amino acids. Germline V gene sequence: CDR1 SNHLY, CDR2 FYNNEI. Trimming removed 6 bases from V and 4 bases from J, with 9 bases in between. CDR3 residues: CASRASPTGELFF. The CDR3 bases are TGTGCCAGCAGGGCCTCCCCCACCGGGGAGCTGTTTTTT.

CDR3 DNA sequence: TGTGCCAGCATGGCAAAGTCGGCAGGCGCCACTGAAGCTTTCTTT. It encodes CASMAKSAGATEAFF. The rearrangement uses TRBV6-1 and TRBJ1-1, with D uncertain. The CDR3 runs 15 residues. Germline loops: CDR1 MNHNS, CDR2 SASEGT. The ends were cut back, 7 bases at V and 4 bases at J, with 19 bases in the middle.

The V call is TRBV2, the J call TRBJ1-1; TRBD1 agrees at 10 bases. The germline gives CDR1 SNHLY, CDR2 FYNNEI. The CDR3 runs 15 residues. Trimming cost V 8 bases and J 4 bases; bases outside gene matches: 10. The CDR3 loop is CASGKTGGPLTEAFF. CDR3 DNA: TGTGCCAGCGGCAAGACAGGGGGCCCTCTCACTGAAGCTTTCTTT.

V usage is TRBV28 and J usage is TRBJ2-1; D ambiguous. CDR1 is MDHEN, CDR2 SYDVKM, per germline. The CDR3 spans 16 residues. Trimming left V 3 bases short and J 0 bases short, with 12 bases between. CDR3 in amino acids: CASSFIRVSSYNEQFF. CDR3 nucleotide sequence: TGTGCCAGCAGTTTTATTCGGGTTAGCTCCTACAATGAGCAGTTCTTC.

The J gene is TRBJ2-5, the V gene TRBV9; 8 positions match TRBD1. The CDR3 is 16 amino acids. Germline assignment: CDR1 SGDLS and CDR2 YYNGEE. With V trimmed by 4 bases and J by 5 bases, 13 bases remained unmatched. CDR3 DNA: TGTGCCAGCAGCCCCCGTCAGGGGGCGGTTCTGGAGACCCAGTACTTC. This gives the protein CASSPRQGAVLETQYF.

The rearrangement uses TRBV5-5 and TRBJ2-3, with a possible D match to TRBD2 (5 bases). V was trimmed by 1 base and J by 7 bases, leaving 10 bases between them. Looked up from germline, CDR1 is SGHKS and CDR2 is YYEKEE (reference sequence). The CDR3 has 13 amino acids. The CDR3 nucleotides are TGTGCCAGCAGCTTGTCCGGACTGAATACGCAGTATTTT. Translating gives CASSLSGLNTQYF.

The chain is built from TRBV18 and TRBJ1-5, with D uncertain. Germline values: CDR1 KGHSH, CDR2 LQKENI. V was shortened by 2 bases and J by 3 bases, with 8 bases between the two germline ends. The CDR3 has 14 residues. DNA for the CDR3: TGTGCCAGCTCACCAGGGCCGAACAATCAGCCCCAGCATTTT. This codes for CASSPGPNNQPQHF.

The chain uses TRBV6-5 and TRBJ1-2; TRBD1 might be the D (5 bases). Germline CDR1 MNHEY, CDR2 SVGAGI. This CDR3 has 14 amino acids. V shed 6 bases and J shed 5 bases, with 16 bases lying between them. CDR3 residues: CASRQNQGRYGYTF. CDR3 in DNA: TGTGCCAGCAGACAAAACCAGGGAAGGTATGGCTACACCTTC.

This clone has just one count. The chain links TRBV5-1 to TRBJ1-1, with D possibly being TRBD1 (5 bases). With 4 bases removed from V and 1 base from J, the gap between germline ends came to 11 bases. CDR1 is SGHRS and CDR2 is YFSETQ in the germline V gene. This CDR3 comprises 14 residues. This CDR3 reads CASSQSTGNTEAFF. In DNA form, the CDR3 reads TGCGCCAGCAGCCAGTCCACAGGGAACACTGAAGCTTTCTTT.

The chain recombines TRBV10-3 with TRBJ2-1, with 9 bases aligning to TRBD2. V was clipped by 10 bases and J by 10 bases; unmatched bases: 11. Germline CDR1 reads ENHRY; CDR2 reads SYGVKD. This CDR3 region has 13 residues. CDR3 DNA: TGTGCCACCGCCGGGACTAGCTCGGGAGAGCAGTTCTTC. It encodes CATAGTSSGEQFF.

The chain combines TRBV19 with TRBJ2-1, with 7 bases matching TRBD1. The trim removed 7 bases at V and 6 bases at J, leaving 21 bases unmatched. The CDR3 consists of 18 residues. Germline V gives CDR1 LNHDA, CDR2 SQIVND (reference sequence). The CDR3 is CASTDSLQGIRVRNEQFF. The CDR3 bases are TGTGCCAGTACCGACTCACTACAGGGGATTCGTGTCCGCAATGAGCAGTTCTTC.

The chain couples TRBV29-1 to TRBJ2-5, with unresolved D. Germline lookup yields CDR1 SQVTM and CDR2 ANQGSEA. The CDR3 sequence is 10 residues long. Trimming stripped 7 bases from V and 8 bases from J, with 11 bases between. CDR3 sequence: CSADSGTQYF. The CDR3 DNA is TGCAGCGCGGATTCGGGTACCCAGTACTTC.

J is TRBJ2-2 and V is TRBV28; 11 bases are shared with TRBD2. The CDR3 spans 16 residues. V was pared by 6 bases and J by 7 bases, with 10 bases of the junction left unmatched. Germline values: CDR1 MDHEN, CDR2 SYDVKM. CDR3 sequence reads: CASSPLAGGHHGELFF. In DNA, the CDR3 is TGTGCCAGCAGCCCTTTAGCGGGGGGGCATCACGGGGAGCTGTTTTTT.

The gene calls are TRBV14 and TRBJ2-7; the match to TRBD2 covers 10 bases. V lost 6 bases to trimming and J lost 0 bases; unmatched junction nucleotides: 17. Germline assignment: CDR1 SGHDN and CDR2 FVKESK. There are 19 residues in the CDR3. In nucleotides, the CDR3 is TGTGCCAGCAGGCTTTGGGGGGCTAGCGGGAGAATCCACTCCTACGAGCAGTACTTC. It yields the protein CASRLWGASGRIHSYEQYF.

This clone was picked up a small number of times. The chain is built from TRBV7-8 and TRBJ2-1; perhaps TRBD2 as D (5 bases). The length of the CDR3 is 15 residues. CDR1 and CDR2 from the germline V gene are SGHVS and FQNEAQ. V dropped 5 bases and J dropped 2 bases, with 13 bases sitting between them. The CDR3 DNA reads as TGTGCCAGCAGCGACCGTGAGGGAACCTACAATGAGCAGTTCTTC. It yields the protein CASSDREGTYNEQFF.

The V call is TRBV9, the J call TRBJ2-7, with D unresolved. The V end lost 4 bases, the J end lost 4 bases, and 12 bases lay between the germline ends. The CDR3 runs 13 residues. CDR1 SGDLS and CDR2 YYNGEE come from the germline V gene. CDR3 sequence: CASSPTVEYEQYF. CDR3 sequence (DNA): TGTGCCAGCAGCCCCACAGTGGAATACGAGCAGTACTTC.

The chain employs TRBV2 and TRBJ1-1; D remains ambiguous. The CDR3 runs 15 residues. Germline CDR1 is SNHLY and CDR2 is FYNNEI. Trimming left V 2 bases short and J 5 bases short, with 15 bases between. The CDR3 nucleotides are TGTGCCAGCAGTGAATTTTGGGGAGGAGAAACTGAAGCTTTCTTT. It codes for CASSEFWGGETEAFF.

J is TRBJ2-6 and V is TRBV2; D possibly corresponds to TRBD2 (6 bases). Trimming pared 1 base from V and 1 base from J, leaving 26 bases between. CDR3 length: 22 residues. The V gene's germline CDR1 is SNHLY and CDR2 FYNNEI. For the CDR3, the DNA is TGTGCCAGCAGTGAAGAGGAGGGAGATCTCGGGACGTTGTTTTCTGGGGCCAACGTCCTGACTTTC. It yields the protein CASSEEEGDLGTLFSGANVLTF.

The gene calls are TRBV6-5 and TRBJ2-1, with TRBD2 matching over 10 bases. This CDR3 contains 16 residues. Germline V gene data show CDR1 as MNHEY and CDR2 as SVGAGI. V trimming: 0 bases; J trimming: 6 bases; junction bases outside the gene matches: 5. CDR3 region: CASSYSEREGGNEQFF. CDR3 nucleotide sequence: TGTGCCAGCAGTTACTCAGAGCGGGAGGGCGGCAATGAGCAGTTCTTC.

The chain is built from TRBV28 and TRBJ2-7; D is possibly TRBD2 (6 bases). Trimming cost V 6 bases and J 6 bases, with 12 bases left between them. Looked up from germline, CDR1 is MDHEN and CDR2 is SYDVKM. The CDR3 has 12 amino acids. The CDR3 bases are TGTGCCAGCAGGGGACTTGGCTCCGAGCAGTACTTC. Its translation: CASRGLGSEQYF.

This clone occurred a few times. The chain employs TRBV13 and TRBJ2-7; tentatively, D is TRBD2 (5 bases). Trimming took 2 bases from V and 4 from J, leaving 12 bases between them. The CDR3 has 14 amino acids. Germline loops: CDR1 PRHDT, CDR2 FYEKMQ (reference sequence). CDR3 sequence: CASSLRGLEYEQYF. CDR3 coding DNA: TGTGCCAGCAGCTTACGCGGGCTGGAATACGAGCAGTACTTC.

This clone was recorded only once. The chain couples TRBV10-1 to TRBJ2-3; 10 bases are shared with TRBD2. The CDR3 sequence is 15 residues long. Losses at the gene ends were 5 bases for V and 4 bases for J; bases not matched to a gene: 6. Germline V gene data show CDR1 as WNHNN and CDR2 as SYGVQD (reference sequence). CDR3 residues: CASSLGTSASDTQYF. The CDR3 DNA follows: TGCGCCAGCAGTCTGGGGACTAGCGCCTCAGATACGCAGTATTTT.